The subject of this entry is one TCR beta chain. It lacks a known antigen. Base quality data are lacking; no much larger clone is found one base away. These data come from a study of T-cell reconstitution after alpha-beta-depleted transplantation in children (dated by TCRdb to the mid-2010s). With regard to the full study: The study quantitatively tracked T-cell immune reconstitution after TCRalphabeta/CD19-depleted allogeneic hematopoietic cell transplantation in children using TCR repertoire profiling. The paper as a whole reports these results and caveats: The apparently early alphabetaT-cell count recovery about two months after transplant was reportedly dependent on only several hundred rapidly expanded clones derived from non-depleted graft cells. In some patients, the high TCRbeta diversity seen at day 60 was put down to recipient T cells and intrathymic progenitors that had survived conditioning. Over subsequent months, a decline in hyperexpanded clone frequencies was noted, and after one year, T-cell counts and TCRbeta diversity were mostly ascribed to newly produced T cells.

Library preparation was by PCR. TCRdb records Illumina HiSeq 2500 as the sequencer. To normalize quantification of the TCRbeta repertoire, the TCR libraries were built with molecular barcoding that relied on unique molecular identifiers. The public reads were reprocessed in TCRdb via fastp at Q25 and MiXCR, keeping in-frame beta chains. Each entry is one CDR3 protein sequence, shown with its most common DNA and genes. This sample has hundreds of thousands of distinct CDR3 sequences in its table, and roughly 13% of those were observed once. Clones ranked in the top ten supply roughly 0.84% of the sample. CDR3 length: 13 amino acids, cysteine to phenylalanine. Only CDR3 DNA is held: 39 bases, read in frame from base 1. From a lookup of the germline V gene, CDR1 and CDR2 are MNHNS and SASEGT. V loses 1 base of germline sequence and J loses 5 bases, and the interval between the two ends is 6 bases. In light of the paper, this sample's treatment or condition label describes: allogeneic hematopoietic cell transplantation with graft depleted of TCRalphabeta T cells and CD19 B cells. The children who served as transplant recipients had been given grafts of TCRalphabeta/CD19-depleted allogeneic hematopoietic cells.

The sequence came from a girl aged 2-10 years with congenital amegakaryocytic thrombocytopenia, due to receive a stem cell transplant. The specimen comprised PBMCs, sampled before TCRalphabeta/CD19-depleted stem cell transplant. This chain is built from TRBV6-1 and TRBJ1-5, with TRBD1 perhaps the D gene, on 6 matching bases. The CDR3 amino acid sequence is: CASSEDRDQPQHF. The DNA sequence is as follows: TGTGCCAGCAGTGAAGACAGGGATCAGCCCCAGCATTTT.